This T cell receptor beta chain comes out of a study of T cells in Graves' hyperthyroidism and ophthalmopathy. This clonotype has just one count. Germline loops: CDR1 SQVTM, CDR2 ANQGSEA. The V end was cut by 8 bases, the J end by 5 bases, with 18 bases between. The CDR3 is 13 amino acids. The investigators amplified TCR beta CDR3 regions from RNA transcripts. An initial round of RT-PCR targeting the TCR CDR3 relied on the HTBI primer set. TCRdb used MiXCR to reprocess the multiplex PCR reads, holding one entry per CDR3 protein. The sample yields 500,000 to 600,000 distinct CDR3 sequences, roughly 45% seen once.

The origin of this receptor is an adult woman with Graves' disease, either hyperthyroidism or ophthalmopathy (not recorded which). The sequenced sample consisted of peripheral blood or thyroid tissue (not recorded which). The rearrangement uses TRBV29-1 and TRBJ1-2; D might be TRBD1 (5 bases). CDR3 sequence reads: CSPGQGPGYGYTF. CDR3 nucleotide sequence: TGCAGCCCCGGTCAGGGCCCTGGGTATGGCTACACCTTC. The full variable domain, with the rest looked up from reference TRBV29-1 and TRBJ1-2, is SAVISQKPSRDICQRGTSLTIQCQVDSQVTMMFWYRQQPGQSLTLIATANQGSEATYESGFVIDKFPISRPNLTFSTLTVSNMSPEDSSIYLCSPGQGPGYGYTFGSGTRLTVV.